This TCR beta chain is drawn from a study of T cell responses to AZD1222 COVID-19 vaccine. Broader study findings: Just five or six AZD1222 recipients tested seropositive at baseline.

Germline V CDR1 and CDR2: MNHNY, SVGAGI (reference sequence). The trim removed 4 bases at V and 6 bases at J, leaving 14 bases unmatched. The CDR3 is 16 amino acids. Concerning this clone itself: The antigen is undetermined.

Clones were read by immunoSEQ multiplex PCR, and TCRdb kept only the in-frame ones, dropping some. The repertoire holds 56,000 or so clones, with 70% to 90% as singletons. This TCR was sampled from an adult in good health. This chain joins TRBV6-6 and TRBJ1-1; 7 bases match TRBD1. The starting material was peripheral blood, obtained on day 0 of AZD1222 vaccination. CDR3 in amino acids: CASSFPTGEEYSEAFF. The CDR3 nucleotides are TGTGCCAGCAGTTTCCCAACAGGGGAGGAGTATTCTGAAGCTTTCTTT.